This T cell receptor (beta chain) originates from a study of T cells in Graves' hyperthyroidism and ophthalmopathy. Study details: Sampling of peripheral blood happened at initial diagnosis, prior to any treatment. General study results and limits: Most thyroid clonotypes with frequency above 0.001 were detected in blood.

J was trimmed by 8 bases and V by 3 bases; bases with no gene match: 12. The length of the CDR3 is 14 residues. CDR1 is SQVTM, CDR2 ANQGSEA, per germline. The investigators amplified TCR beta CDR3 regions from RNA transcripts. Primed by the HTBI set, a first-round RT-PCR was run on the TCR CDR3. TCRdb re-called the multiplex PCR reads through MiXCR, storing one row per CDR3 protein. The profile shows a few hundred thousand distinct CDR3 sequences, approximately 14% of them singletons. In the case of this clonotype: Its antigen remains unknown.

Uncontrolled infection, other autoimmune disease, pregnancy and lactation each barred patients from inclusion. This chain links TRBV29-1 with TRBJ1-2, with TRBD1 identical over 7 bases. The TCR sequence derives from a woman between 40 and 55 years old with Graves' hyperthyroidism. Material for sequencing was blood. The DNA for the CDR3 is TGCAGCGTTGAGCCCTCGGACAGGCCAGGGGGCTACACCTTC. It codes for CSVEPSDRPGGYTF.